Below are 32 T cell receptor beta chains sequenced from a single sample in a study of T-cell reconstitution after alpha-beta-depleted transplantation in children. During its preparation, the TCRbeta library received unique molecular identifiers. TCRdb analysed the PCR reads with MiXCR anew, one entry per CDR3 protein. This table has 800,000 to 1,000,000 distinct CDR3 sequences, roughly 29% appearing once. The specimen was PBMCs, mostly from graft donor cells, collected 360 days after TCRalphabeta/CD19-depleted stem cell transplant. The receptor source for this set is a boy under three years old who had a stem cell transplant for SCID, so the T cells may come from the graft donor.

This chain links TRBV5-6 with TRBJ2-7; perhaps TRBD1 as D (5 bases). The CDR3 length is 16 residues. CDR1 is SGHDT, CDR2 YYEEEE, per germline. Trimming removed 1 base at V and 0 bases at J, with 14 bases between. The CDR3 here is CASSLRLRQLSYEQYF. CDR3 sequence (DNA): TGTGCCAGCAGCTTGCGGTTACGACAGCTCTCCTACGAGCAGTACTTC.

The chain employs TRBV5-5 and TRBJ1-4; 8 bases map to TRBD1. This CDR3 comprises 16 residues. Losses at the gene ends were 4 bases for V and 7 bases for J; bases not matched to a gene: 12. From germline, CDR1 is SGHKS and CDR2 YYEKEE (reference sequence). The CDR3 loop is CASSTGQGAPGEKLFF. The CDR3 bases are TGTGCCAGCAGCACGGGGCAGGGGGCGCCGGGTGAAAAACTGTTTTTT.

The sample holds a few counts of this clonotype. The V and J genes are TRBV4-2 and TRBJ2-1, with 8 positions matching TRBD2. Germline V lookup: CDR1 LGHNA, CDR2 YNFKEQ. V gave up 4 bases and J gave up 0 bases; unmatched junction bases: 17. This CDR3 has 20 amino acids. The CDR3 is CASSRLSGGSLDPSYNEQFF. The CDR3 nucleotides are TGTGCCAGCAGCCGACTCAGCGGGGGCTCACTCGACCCCTCCTACAATGAGCAGTTCTTC.

Here the CDR3 DNA reads TGCAGTGGGGAGTGGGGTAACCAAGAGACCCAGTACTTC. Encoded protein: CSGEWGNQETQYF. The V gene is TRBV20-1, the J gene TRBJ2-5; D might be TRBD2 (5 bases). CDR3 length: 13 residues. Germline V gene data show CDR1 as DFQATT and CDR2 as SNEGSKA (reference sequence). The V end was cut by 7 bases, the J end by 0 bases, with 12 bases between.

This clonotype was recorded a few times. J is TRBJ2-1 and V is TRBV5-1; D may be TRBD1 (6 bases). CDR3 length equals 14 residues. Germline assignment: CDR1 SGHRS and CDR2 YFSETQ. V shed 3 bases and J shed 10 bases, with 17 bases lying between them. The CDR3: CASSSLGGHGEQFF. In DNA form, the CDR3 reads TGCGCCAGCAGCTCCTTAGGGGGTCATGGCGAGCAGTTCTTC.

This clonotype was observed a few times. The chain employs TRBV5-1 and TRBJ1-4, with a possible D match to TRBD1 (6 bases). The CDR3 is 17 amino acids. V gave up 0 bases and J gave up 7 bases, with 19 bases separating them. The germline V gene encodes CDR1 SGHRS and CDR2 YFSETQ. Written as DNA, the CDR3 is TGCGCCAGCAGCTTGGGTTTCCTGGGGGCCGGTGGTGAAAAACTGTTTTTT. Its protein product is CASSLGFLGAGGEKLFF.

This sequence joins TRBV20-1 and TRBJ2-7; 9 bases map to TRBD1. V was clipped by 6 bases and J by 7 bases; unmatched bases: 10. Germline assignment: CDR1 DFQATT and CDR2 SNEGSKA (reference sequence). The CDR3 extends over 13 amino acids. The DNA for the CDR3 is TGCAGTGCCAGGACAGGGGCCCTTCGGGAGCAGTACTTC. Its protein is CSARTGALREQYF.

The chain carries TRBV9 and TRBJ1-1, with D uncertain. The length of the CDR3 is 13 residues. From germline, CDR1 is SGDLS and CDR2 YYNGEE. V lost 3 bases and J 1 base, leaving 7 bases between the germline ends. The CDR3 protein is CASSEPGNTEAFF. As DNA, the CDR3 is TGTGCCAGCAGCGAGCCGGGGAACACTGAAGCTTTCTTT.

This clonotype turned up a few times. The V and J genes are TRBV27 and TRBJ2-6; a weak D match, TRBD1 (5 bases). CDR1 is MNHEY, CDR2 SMNVEV, per germline (reference sequence). CDR3 length: 16 residues. Trimming took off 2 bases at V and 1 base at J, with 9 bases between the two ends. The CDR3 nucleotides read TGTGCCAGCAGTTTAAGCAGGACATCTGGGGCCAACGTCCTGACTTTC. It codes for CASSLSRTSGANVLTF.

This clonotype has just a few counts. CDR3 in DNA: TGTGCCAGCAGTTTATCAATGGGGGTCGGCTACACCTTC. Its translation is CASSLSMGVGYTF. The genes are TRBV27 and TRBJ1-2; D perhaps matches TRBD1 (5 bases). Trimming removed 0 bases at V and 8 bases at J, with 10 bases between. CDR1 and CDR2 from the germline V gene are MNHEY and SMNVEV (reference sequence). The CDR3 has 13 amino acids.

This clonotype occurred a few times. The chain uses TRBV20-1 and TRBJ2-6; D gene ambiguous. Trimming removed 2 bases from V and 0 bases from J, with 8 bases in between. The germline gives CDR1 DFQATT, CDR2 SNEGSKA (reference sequence). The CDR3 is made up of 15 amino acids. The CDR3 protein is CSARQVSSGANVLTF. The DNA of the CDR3 is TGCAGTGCTAGACAGGTTTCCTCTGGGGCCAACGTCCTGACTTTC.

The sample holds a few counts of this clonotype. The CDR3 DNA reads as TGTGCCAGCAGCGTAGGTAAAGGACGGACCTACGAGCAGTACTTC. Translating it yields CASSVGKGRTYEQYF. The chain recombines TRBV9 with TRBJ2-7; D unclear. The CDR3 length is 15 residues. The ends were cut back, 0 bases at V and 2 bases at J, with 12 bases in the middle. Germline assignment: CDR1 SGDLS and CDR2 YYNGEE. The variable domain in full, with the rest retrieved from reference TRBV9 and TRBJ2-7, is DSGVTQTPKHLITATGQRVTLRCSPRSGDLSVYWYQQSLDQGLQFLIQYYNGEERAKGNILERFSAQQFPDLHSELNLSSLELGDSALYFCASSVGKGRTYEQYFGPGTRLTVT.

V is TRBV4-1 and J is TRBJ2-7, with D perhaps TRBD1 or TRBD2 (5 bases each). V gave up 1 base and J gave up 6 bases, with 16 bases separating them. Germline V gene sequence: CDR1 MGHRA, CDR2 YSYEKL. This CDR3 spans 15 amino acids. The CDR3 here is CASSQGPARDAEQYF. DNA for the CDR3: TGCGCCAGCAGCCAAGGACCCGCTCGGGACGCCGAGCAGTACTTC.

This clonotype was seen only a few times. The DNA for the CDR3 is TGCAGTGCTAGCCTAGCGTCAGATACGCAGTATTTT. Amino acids: CSASLASDTQYF. The chain couples TRBV20-1 to TRBJ2-3, with D tentatively TRBD2 (6 bases). V was clipped by 3 bases and J by 4 bases, with 8 bases between them. This CDR3 is built from 12 residues. Germline V CDR1 and CDR2: DFQATT, SNEGSKA (reference sequence).

The chain carries TRBV20-1 and TRBJ2-5; the D call may be TRBD1 or TRBD2 (7 bases each). The germline gives CDR1 DFQATT, CDR2 SNEGSKA (reference sequence). V was pared by 6 bases and J by 1 base, with 15 bases between. The CDR3 runs to 14 residues. Written as DNA, the CDR3 is TGCAGTGCCGGGAGGTCAGGGGGCCAAGAGACCCAGTACTTC. Encoded protein: CSAGRSGGQETQYF.

This clonotype was counted ten times or more. This CDR3 is CSAPLRSPTGELFF. The CDR3 coding sequence is TGCAGTGCCCCCCTGAGGAGTCCCACCGGGGAGCTGTTTTTT. The chain uses TRBV20-1 and TRBJ2-2; D not resolved. The CDR3 runs 14 residues. The ends were cut back, 6 bases at V and 4 bases at J, with 15 bases in the middle. CDR1 and CDR2 (germline): DFQATT, SNEGSKA (reference sequence).

The chain links TRBV12-3 or TRBV12-4 to TRBJ1-1, with no clear D. The CDR3 has 12 amino acids. V lost 6 bases to trimming and J lost 5 bases, with 10 bases between them. This chain's CDR3 is CASSRGQTEAFF. CDR3 sequence (DNA): TGTGCCAGCAGCCGAGGGCAAACTGAAGCTTTCTTT.

The genes are TRBV9 and TRBJ2-5, with a weak D call TRBD1 (5 bases). Germline CDR1 reads SGDLS; CDR2 reads YYNGEE. Trimming left V 3 bases short and J 2 bases short, with 17 bases between. The CDR3 is 16 amino acids. The CDR3, as DNA: TGTGCCAGCAGCGCCCAGGGCCATACAGGACAAGAGACCCAGTACTTC. This encodes CASSAQGHTGQETQYF.

The DNA for the CDR3 is TGTGCCAGCAGTTTACAGGACAGAAGCACAGATACGCAGTATTTT. Translation gives CASSLQDRSTDTQYF. The chain combines TRBV27 with TRBJ2-3, with a tentative D call TRBD1 (6 bases). Trimming took 2 bases from V and 0 from J, leaving 9 bases between them. The germline V gene encodes CDR1 MNHEY and CDR2 SMNVEV (reference sequence). This CDR3 is built from 15 residues.

V usage is TRBV5-1 and J usage is TRBJ2-7; TRBD1 matches at 8 bases. V lost 1 base to trimming and J lost 0 bases; unmatched junction nucleotides: 6. CDR1 and CDR2 from the germline V gene are SGHRS and YFSETQ. The CDR3 consists of 16 residues. As DNA, the CDR3 is TGCGCCAGCAGCTTGCTGGACAGGGCACACTCCTACGAGCAGTACTTC. Translating gives CASSLLDRAHSYEQYF.

The J gene is TRBJ2-2, the V gene TRBV5-1; unclear D gene. This CDR3 has 13 amino acids. V dropped 6 bases and J dropped 1 base, with 7 bases sitting between them. In germline, CDR1 is SGHRS, CDR2 YFSETQ. The CDR3 DNA follows: TGCGCCAGCACGGCCTTGAACACCGGGGAGCTGTTTTTT. This translates into CASTALNTGELFF.

The chain couples TRBV29-1 to TRBJ1-5; D ambiguous. Germline-derived CDR1 and CDR2 are SQVTM and ANQGSEA. The CDR3 covers 13 residues. Deletions cut 4 bases from V and 6 bases from J, with 13 bases between. The CDR3 DNA reads as TGCAGCGTTGCGGTGGGATCTGGTCAGCCCCAGCATTTT. As protein: CSVAVGSGQPQHF.

This clonotype was detected only a few times. The chain combines TRBV29-1 with TRBJ2-7; no definite D call. The CDR3 covers 12 residues. Trimming cost V 4 bases and J 7 bases, with 14 bases left between them. CDR1 and CDR2 (germline): SQVTM, ANQGSEA. CDR3 protein: CSVVGSPTEQYF. Here the CDR3 DNA reads TGCAGCGTTGTGGGCAGTCCTACGGAGCAGTACTTC.

DNA for the CDR3: TGTGCCAGCAGCGCCGGGACACCCCTTTTACTGGGAAACACCATATATTTT. Translation: CASSAGTPLLLGNTIYF. V gene TRBV12-3 or TRBV12-4 combines with J gene TRBJ1-3; maybe TRBD1 (6 bases). The CDR3 is 17 amino acids. Between the trimmed V and J ends, which lost 6 bases and 4 bases, there was a span of 22 bases.

This clonotype was seen more than once but under ten times. This chain connects TRBV29-1 to TRBJ1-3; D is uncertain. The CDR3 is 14 residues long. Germline V CDR1 and CDR2: SQVTM, ANQGSEA. Deletions cut 1 base from V and 0 bases from J, with 7 bases between. The CDR3 DNA is TGCAGCGTTGAAGGCAGGAACTCTGGAAACACCATATATTTT. Amino acids: CSVEGRNSGNTIYF.

The V and J genes are TRBV7-9 and TRBJ1-4; D is unclear. In germline, CDR1 is SEHNR, CDR2 FQNEAQ (reference sequence). Trimming stripped 4 bases from V and 0 bases from J, with 9 bases between. There are 15 residues in the CDR3. The CDR3 reads CASSSHGATNEKLFF. CDR3 nucleotide sequence: TGTGCCAGCAGCTCTCACGGAGCAACTAATGAAAAACTGTTTTTT.

The V gene is TRBV5-1, the J gene TRBJ2-5; possibly TRBD1 for D (5 bases). The CDR3 has 14 amino acids. V shed 3 bases and J shed 2 bases, with 11 bases lying between them. Germline V gene sequence: CDR1 SGHRS, CDR2 YFSETQ. CDR3 bases: TGCGCCAGCAGCTGGGGCGACGCTCAAGAGACCCAGTACTTC. This gives the protein CASSWGDAQETQYF.

This chain uses TRBV29-1 with TRBJ2-1; possibly TRBD1 for D (7 bases). Trimming left V 4 bases short and J 4 bases short, with 35 bases between. CDR1 SQVTM and CDR2 ANQGSEA come from the germline V gene. The CDR3 contains 21 residues. The CDR3 sequence: CSVGGALDREGPLPPYNEQFF. The CDR3 DNA is TGCAGCGTTGGGGGGGCCCTAGACAGGGAAGGACCATTACCGCCTTACAATGAGCAGTTCTTC.

The chain employs TRBV6-1 and TRBJ2-1; 10 bases line up with TRBD1. With 6 bases clipped from V and 7 bases from J, the junction kept 9 bases outside the gene matches. Germline lookup yields CDR1 MNHNS and CDR2 SASEGT. This CDR3 spans 15 amino acids. In DNA, the CDR3 is TGTGCCAGCAGCCCTACGGGACAGGGGATTAATGAGCAGTTCTTC. This gives the protein CASSPTGQGINEQFF.

A few counts support this clonotype. The rearrangement joins TRBV3-1 to TRBJ2-5; D possibly corresponds to TRBD1 (6 bases). CDR1 is LGHDT, CDR2 YNNKEL, per germline (reference sequence). The CDR3 spans 17 residues. V gave up 0 bases and J gave up 4 bases, with 18 bases separating them. Here the CDR3 DNA reads TGTGCCAGCAGCCAAGAACCCCCCGGTACAGGGAGAGAGACCCAGTACTTC. It yields the protein CASSQEPPGTGRETQYF.

This clonotype has just a few counts. V usage is TRBV28 and J usage is TRBJ2-7; TRBD2 is a possible D gene (6 bases). CDR3 size: 15 residues. V lost 8 bases and J lost 5, with 22 bases in between. Germline CDR1 MDHEN, CDR2 SYDVKM. This chain's CDR3 is CASSPSGPEGHEQYF. The CDR3 DNA is TGTGCCAGCTCGCCTTCCGGACCGGAGGGCCACGAGCAGTACTTC. Full variable domain (missing parts from reference TRBV28 and TRBJ2-7): DVKVTQSSRYLVKRTGEKVFLECVQDMDHENMFWYRQDPGLGLRLIYFSYDVKMKEKGDIPEGYSVSREKKERFSLILESASTNQTSMYLCASSPSGPEGHEQYFGPGTRLTVT.

This clonotype was seen a handful of times. This chain uses TRBV29-1 with TRBJ2-7; 11 bases align to TRBD1. Germline V CDR1 and CDR2: SQVTM, ANQGSEA. CDR3 length: 13 amino acids. J gave up 7 bases and V 7 bases, and 9 bases lay outside the gene matches. CDR3 nucleotide sequence: TGCAGCGCCCTTGGACAGGGGGCGAGGGAGCAGTACTTC. Translating gives CSALGQGAREQYF.